This T cell receptor (beta chain) appears in the sequencing data of a study of T cells after yellow fever vaccination. The CDR3 contains 15 residues. Germline CDR1 is SGHRS and CDR2 is YFSETQ. V gave up 0 bases and J gave up 0 bases, with 9 bases separating them. This clonotype came up a few times. Each CDR3 protein gets one entry after TCRdb re-called the 5' RACE reads with MiXCR. The table includes 300,000 or so distinct CDR3 sequences, around 6.8% detected once. The chain carries TRBV5-1 and TRBJ1-2; perhaps TRBD1 as D (5 bases). The receptor comes from a man aged 18 to 30 who received the YFV17D yellow fever vaccine. Specimen: PBMCs, collected about 49 days after the first yellow fever vaccination. The CDR3 DNA is TGCGCCAGCAGCTTGGGGGACGGCGCTAACTATGGCTACACCTTC. Translation: CASSLGDGANYGYTF. The variable domain in full, completed from reference TRBV5-1 and TRBJ1-2, reads KAGVTQTPRYLIKTRGQQVTLSCSPISGHRSVSWYQQTPGQGLQFLFEYFSETQRNKGNFPGRFSGRQFSNSRSEMNVSTLELGDSALYLCASSLGDGANYGYTFGSGTRLTVV.